This T cell receptor beta chain derives from a study of T cells in localized non-small cell lung cancer. Overall study findings and caveats: Exceeding tumor, uninvolved adjacent lung had the highest T cell clonality. Prolonged overall survival went with higher T cell density in the blood. Sequencing covered just one tumor region, so heterogeneity cannot be ruled out.

This CDR3 region has 15 residues. Germline values: CDR1 MDHEN, CDR2 SYDVKM. With 6 bases clipped from V and 0 bases from J, the junction kept 4 bases outside the gene matches. This clone has a single count. Its antigen is as yet unknown. The data were produced by immunoSEQ multiplex PCR, yet TCRdb's version contains in-frame clones alone and is incomplete. The top ten clones hold about 7.5% of a sample with several thousand clones, 45% to 65% of them seen once. The sequencing used lymph node tissue, collected before any cancer treatment. The chain has TRBV28 and TRBJ1-4, with 7 positions matching TRBD1. This TCR came from a male donor at least 60 years old with stage I squamous cell lung carcinoma. The CDR3 coding sequence is TGTGCCAGCAGCCCCGGGACAGCAACTAATGAAAAACTGTTTTTT. Residues: CASSPGTATNEKLFF. The entire variable domain, with the rest obtained from reference TRBV28 and TRBJ1-4, is as follows: DVKVTQSSRYLVKRTGEKVFLECVQDMDHENMFWYRQDPGLGLRLIYFSYDVKMKEKGDIPEGYSVSREKKERFSLILESASTNQTSMYLCASSPGTATNEKLFFGSGTQLSVL.